This TCR beta chain was sequenced during a study of blood T cells in healthy people across ages. A second PCR, run for about 6 to 12 cycles, used a sample-barcoded 5' primer plus a J-beta primer mix. Each cDNA molecule carried a tag from a template-switch adaptor that contained 12 random nucleotides. TCRdb recomputed calls from the 5' RACE reads with MiXCR, one row per CDR3 protein. The data contain more than 1 million distinct CDR3 sequences, under 45% of them seen just once; the ten biggest clones take up over 15%. Study results and limitations: Any conclusive comparison of naive versus antigen-experienced cells was prevented by using unsorted PBMCs. Not knowing donor CMV status may have confounded expanded clonotype changes.

This clonotype was observed at least ten times. As yet, its antigen is unknown. The CDR3 has 16 residues. Unmatched junction bases numbered 2, after V lost 1 base and J lost 1 base. Per germline, CDR1 KGHSH and CDR2 LQKENI. This TCR came from a woman aged 60-70 years in good health. The sample comprised blood. This sequence joins TRBV18 and TRBJ2-3, with 10 positions matching TRBD2. CDR3 DNA: TGTGCCAGCTCACCACGGACTAGCGGACGCACAGATACGCAGTATTTT. It translates to CASSPRTSGRTDTQYF. The full variable domain, rest sourced from reference TRBV18 and TRBJ2-3, is NAGVMQNPRHLVRRRGQEARLRCSPMKGHSHVYWYRQLPEEGLKFMVYLQKENIIDESGMPKERFSAEFPKEGPSILRIQQVVRGDSAAYFCASSPRTSGRTDTQYFGPGTRLTVL.